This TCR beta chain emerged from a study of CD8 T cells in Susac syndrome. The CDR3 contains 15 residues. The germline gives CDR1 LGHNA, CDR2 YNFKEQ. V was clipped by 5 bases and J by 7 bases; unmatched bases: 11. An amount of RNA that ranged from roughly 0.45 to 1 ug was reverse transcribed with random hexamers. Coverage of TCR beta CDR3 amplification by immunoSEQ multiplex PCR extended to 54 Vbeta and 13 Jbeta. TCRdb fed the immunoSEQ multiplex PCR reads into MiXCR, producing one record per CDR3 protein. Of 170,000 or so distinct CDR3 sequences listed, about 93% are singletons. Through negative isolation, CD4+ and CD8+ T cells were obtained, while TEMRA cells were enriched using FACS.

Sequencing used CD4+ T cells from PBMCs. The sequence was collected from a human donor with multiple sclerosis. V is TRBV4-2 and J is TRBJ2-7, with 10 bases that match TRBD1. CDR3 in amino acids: CASSREGQGTGEQYF. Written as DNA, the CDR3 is TGTGCCAGCAGCAGGGAGGGACAGGGGACGGGGGAGCAGTACTTC.